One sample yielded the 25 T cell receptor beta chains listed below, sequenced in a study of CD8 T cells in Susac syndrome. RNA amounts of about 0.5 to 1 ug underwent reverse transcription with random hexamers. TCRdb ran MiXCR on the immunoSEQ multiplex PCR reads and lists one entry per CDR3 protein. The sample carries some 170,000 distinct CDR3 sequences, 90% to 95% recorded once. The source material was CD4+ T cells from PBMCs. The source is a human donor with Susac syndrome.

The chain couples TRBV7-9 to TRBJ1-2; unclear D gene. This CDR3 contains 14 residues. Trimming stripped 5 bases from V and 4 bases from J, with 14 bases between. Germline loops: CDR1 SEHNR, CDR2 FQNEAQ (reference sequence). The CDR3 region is CASSALERRYGYTF. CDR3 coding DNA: TGTGCCAGCAGCGCGCTGGAGCGGCGCTATGGCTACACCTTC.

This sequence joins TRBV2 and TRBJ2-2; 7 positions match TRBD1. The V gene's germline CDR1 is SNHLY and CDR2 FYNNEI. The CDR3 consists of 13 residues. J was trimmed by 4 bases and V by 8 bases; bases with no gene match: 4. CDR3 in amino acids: CASRQGVTGELFF. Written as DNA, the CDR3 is TGTGCCAGCCGACAGGGCGTCACCGGGGAGCTGTTTTTT.

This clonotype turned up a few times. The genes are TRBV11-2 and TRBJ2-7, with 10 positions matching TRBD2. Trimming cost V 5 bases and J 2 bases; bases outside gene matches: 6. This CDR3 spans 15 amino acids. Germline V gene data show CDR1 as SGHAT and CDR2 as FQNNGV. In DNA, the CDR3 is TGTGCCAGCAGCCCCCGGACTAGCGGACCCTACGAGCAGTACTTC. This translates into CASSPRTSGPYEQYF.

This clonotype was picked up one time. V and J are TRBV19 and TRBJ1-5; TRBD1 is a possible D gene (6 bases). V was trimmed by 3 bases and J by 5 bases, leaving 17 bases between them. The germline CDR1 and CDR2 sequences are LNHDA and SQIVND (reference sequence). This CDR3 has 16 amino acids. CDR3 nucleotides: TGTGCCAGTAGTATCGCCTGGGGGGCGGGGGATCAGCCCCAGCATTTT. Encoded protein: CASSIAWGAGDQPQHF. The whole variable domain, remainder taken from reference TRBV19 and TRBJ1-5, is DGGITQSPKYLFRKEGQNVTLSCEQNLNHDAMYWYRQDPGQGLRLIYYSQIVNDFQKGDIAEGYSVSREKKESFPLTVTSAQKNPTAFYLCASSIAWGAGDQPQHFGDGTRLSIL.

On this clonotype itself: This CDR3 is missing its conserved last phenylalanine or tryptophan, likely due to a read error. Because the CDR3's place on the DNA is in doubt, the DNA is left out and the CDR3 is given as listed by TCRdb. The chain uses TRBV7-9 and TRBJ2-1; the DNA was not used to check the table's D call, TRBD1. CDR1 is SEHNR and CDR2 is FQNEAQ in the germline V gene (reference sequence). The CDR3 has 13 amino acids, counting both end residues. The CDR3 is CASSQAGQPVVKL.

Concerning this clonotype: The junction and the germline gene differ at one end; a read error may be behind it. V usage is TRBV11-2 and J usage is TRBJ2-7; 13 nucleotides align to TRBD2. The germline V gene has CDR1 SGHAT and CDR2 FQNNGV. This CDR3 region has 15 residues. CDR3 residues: CASSSYPSGLAGCGF. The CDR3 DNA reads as TGTGCCAGCAGCTCCTACCCCTCGGGACTAGCGGGGTGCGGCTTC.

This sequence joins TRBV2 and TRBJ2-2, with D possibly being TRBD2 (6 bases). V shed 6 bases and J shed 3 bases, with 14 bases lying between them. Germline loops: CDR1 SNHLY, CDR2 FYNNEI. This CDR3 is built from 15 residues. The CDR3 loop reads CASSPRDSDTGELFF. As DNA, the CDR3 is TGTGCCAGCAGCCCTCGGGACTCCGACACCGGGGAGCTGTTTTTT.

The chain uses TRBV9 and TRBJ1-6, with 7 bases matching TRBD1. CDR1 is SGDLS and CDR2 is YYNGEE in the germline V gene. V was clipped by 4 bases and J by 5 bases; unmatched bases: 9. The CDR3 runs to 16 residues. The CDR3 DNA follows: TGTGCCAGCAGCCTATCCGCCGGACAGGATAATTCACCCCTCCACTTT. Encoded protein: CASSLSAGQDNSPLHF.

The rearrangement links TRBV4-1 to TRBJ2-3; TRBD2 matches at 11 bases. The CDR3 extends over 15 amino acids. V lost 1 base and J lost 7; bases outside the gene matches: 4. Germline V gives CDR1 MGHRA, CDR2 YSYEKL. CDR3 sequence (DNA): TGCGCCAGCAGCCAAGGCCTAGCGGGGGGTAATACGCAGTATTTT. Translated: CASSQGLAGGNTQYF.

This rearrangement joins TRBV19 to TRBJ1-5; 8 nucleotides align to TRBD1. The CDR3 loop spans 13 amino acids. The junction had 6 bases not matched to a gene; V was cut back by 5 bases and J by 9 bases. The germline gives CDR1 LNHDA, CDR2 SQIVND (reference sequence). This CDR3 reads CASSVDRDGPQHF. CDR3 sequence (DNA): TGTGCCAGTAGTGTGGACAGGGATGGGCCCCAGCATTTT.

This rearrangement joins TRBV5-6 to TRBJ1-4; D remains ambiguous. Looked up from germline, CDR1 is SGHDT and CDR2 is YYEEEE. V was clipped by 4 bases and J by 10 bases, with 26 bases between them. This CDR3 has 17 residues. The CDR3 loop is CASSQAYPRHQSGKLFF. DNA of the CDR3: TGTGCCAGCAGCCAAGCTTATCCTCGCCATCAGTCGGGAAAACTGTTTTTT.

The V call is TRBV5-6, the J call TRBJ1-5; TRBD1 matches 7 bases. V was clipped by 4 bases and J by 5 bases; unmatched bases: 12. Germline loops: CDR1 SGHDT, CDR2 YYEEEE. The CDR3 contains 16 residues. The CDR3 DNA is TGTGCCAGCAGCCGTCAGGGGGTAACGAGGGATCAGCCCCAGCATTTT. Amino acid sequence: CASSRQGVTRDQPQHF.

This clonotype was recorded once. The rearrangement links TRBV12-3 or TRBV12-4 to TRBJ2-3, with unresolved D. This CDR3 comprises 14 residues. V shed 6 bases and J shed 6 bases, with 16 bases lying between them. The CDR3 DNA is TGTGCCAGCAGGCCACTCAGTAGTTCCGATACGCAGTATTTT. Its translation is CASRPLSSSDTQYF.

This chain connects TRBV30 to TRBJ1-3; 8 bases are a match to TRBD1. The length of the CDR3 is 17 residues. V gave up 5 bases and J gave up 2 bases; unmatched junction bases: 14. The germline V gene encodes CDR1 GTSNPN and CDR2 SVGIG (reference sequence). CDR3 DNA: TGTGCCTGGCCTTCCCGGTGGACAGGGTGTCCTGGAAACACCATATATTTT. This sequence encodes CAWPSRWTGCPGNTIYF.

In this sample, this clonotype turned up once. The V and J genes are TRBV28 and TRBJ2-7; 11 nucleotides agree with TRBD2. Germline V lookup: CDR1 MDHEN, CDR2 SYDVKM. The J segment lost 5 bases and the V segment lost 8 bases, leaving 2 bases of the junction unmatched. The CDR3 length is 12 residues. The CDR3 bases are TGTGCCAGCGGTAGCGGGAGGGACGAGCAGTACTTC. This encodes CASGSGRDEQYF.

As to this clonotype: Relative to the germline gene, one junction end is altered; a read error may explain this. CDR3 DNA sequence: TGTGCCAGCCGCGTCGGTTACAGTGAGCAGTTCTTC. Translated: CASRVGYSEQFF. V and J are TRBV3-1 and TRBJ2-1; D is unclear. There are 12 residues in the CDR3. The germline gives CDR1 LGHDT, CDR2 YNNKEL (reference sequence).

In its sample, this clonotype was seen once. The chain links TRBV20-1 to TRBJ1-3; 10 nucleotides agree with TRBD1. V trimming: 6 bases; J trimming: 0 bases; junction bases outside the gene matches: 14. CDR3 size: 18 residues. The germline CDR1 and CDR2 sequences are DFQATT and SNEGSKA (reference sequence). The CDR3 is CSAGNPGQGSISGNTIYF. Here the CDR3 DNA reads TGCAGTGCCGGAAACCCGGGACAGGGGTCCATCTCTGGAAACACCATATATTTT.

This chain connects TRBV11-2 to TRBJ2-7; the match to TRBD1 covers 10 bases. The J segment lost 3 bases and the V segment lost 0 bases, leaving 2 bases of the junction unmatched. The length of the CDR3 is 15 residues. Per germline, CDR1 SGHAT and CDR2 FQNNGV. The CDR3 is CASSLDGTGVYEQYF. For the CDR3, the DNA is TGTGCCAGCAGCTTAGACGGGACAGGGGTCTACGAGCAGTACTTC.

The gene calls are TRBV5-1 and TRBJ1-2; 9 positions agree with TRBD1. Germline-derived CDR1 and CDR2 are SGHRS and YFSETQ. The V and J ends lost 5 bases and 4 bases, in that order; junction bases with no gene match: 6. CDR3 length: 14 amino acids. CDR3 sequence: CASSRTGEAYGYTF. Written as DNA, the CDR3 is TGCGCCAGCAGTCGGACAGGGGAGGCCTATGGCTACACCTTC.

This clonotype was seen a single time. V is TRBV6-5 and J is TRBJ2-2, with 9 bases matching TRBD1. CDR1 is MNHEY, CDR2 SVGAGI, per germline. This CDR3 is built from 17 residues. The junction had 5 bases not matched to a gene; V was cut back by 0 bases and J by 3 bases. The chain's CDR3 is CASSYSSQGAYTGELFF. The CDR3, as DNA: TGTGCCAGCAGTTACTCGTCACAGGGGGCCTACACCGGGGAGCTGTTTTTT.

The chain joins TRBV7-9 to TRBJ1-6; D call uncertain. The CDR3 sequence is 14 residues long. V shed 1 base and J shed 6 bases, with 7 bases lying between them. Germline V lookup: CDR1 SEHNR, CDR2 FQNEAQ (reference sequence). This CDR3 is CASSLGFSNSPLHF. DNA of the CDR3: TGTGCCAGCAGCTTAGGCTTCAGTAATTCACCCCTCCACTTT.

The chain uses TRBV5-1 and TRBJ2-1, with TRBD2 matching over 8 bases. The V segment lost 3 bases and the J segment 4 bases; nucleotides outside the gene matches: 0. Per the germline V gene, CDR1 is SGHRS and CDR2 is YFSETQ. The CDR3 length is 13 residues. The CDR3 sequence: CASSSGGYNEQFF. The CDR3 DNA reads TGCGCCAGCAGCTCGGGGGGGTACAATGAGCAGTTCTTC.

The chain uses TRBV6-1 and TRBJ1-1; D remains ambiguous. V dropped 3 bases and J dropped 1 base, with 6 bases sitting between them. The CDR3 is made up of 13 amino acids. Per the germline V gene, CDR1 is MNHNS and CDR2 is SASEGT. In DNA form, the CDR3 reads TGTGCCAGCAGTGATAGGGAGAACACTGAAGCTTTCTTT. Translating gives CASSDRENTEAFF.

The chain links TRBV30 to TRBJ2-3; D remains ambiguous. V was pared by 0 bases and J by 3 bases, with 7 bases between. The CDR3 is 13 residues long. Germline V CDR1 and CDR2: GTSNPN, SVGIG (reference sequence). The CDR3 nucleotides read TGTGCCTGGAGTGTCGGGCAAACAGATACGCAGTATTTT. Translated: CAWSVGQTDTQYF.

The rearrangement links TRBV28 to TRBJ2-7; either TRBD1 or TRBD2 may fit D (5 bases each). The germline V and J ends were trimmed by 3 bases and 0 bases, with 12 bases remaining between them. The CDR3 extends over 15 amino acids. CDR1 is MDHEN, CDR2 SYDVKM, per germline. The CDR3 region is CASSLGVLSSYEQYF. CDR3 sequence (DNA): TGTGCCAGCAGTTTGGGGGTCCTGAGCTCCTACGAGCAGTACTTC. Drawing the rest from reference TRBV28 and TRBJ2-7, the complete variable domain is DVKVTQSSRYLVKRTGEKVFLECVQDMDHENMFWYRQDPGLGLRLIYFSYDVKMKEKGDIPEGYSVSREKKERFSLILESASTNQTSMYLCASSLGVLSSYEQYFGPGTRLTVT.